This TCR beta chain originates from a study of spatial heterogeneity in lung cancer. In the study overall: Averaged across combinations, each unique TCR and UMI pairing appeared more than ten times in raw reads, which were uncorrected.

Per germline, CDR1 MNHEY and CDR2 SMNVEV (reference sequence). Trimming removed 2 bases at V and 3 bases at J, with 11 bases between. The CDR3 runs 15 residues. TCRdb used MiXCR to reprocess the 5' RACE reads, holding one entry per CDR3 protein. The sample comprises more than 1,500 distinct CDR3 sequences, roughly 7% of which are singletons, and 13% rests with the top ten. The time point denotes: sample taken at primary tumor resection. Untreated early-stage non-small cell lung cancer patients, approximately 76 in total, were the donors. Whole RNA obtained from tumor, nontumor lung or frozen PBMC underwent sequencing without sorting.

The TCR was taken from a male donor with early-stage non-small cell lung cancer. J is TRBJ2-1 and V is TRBV27; a weak D match, TRBD1 (6 bases). Material: normal lung tissue next to the tumor, obtained at surgery. The CDR3 is CASSLPGEGYNEQFF. The CDR3 nucleotides read TGTGCCAGCAGTTTACCAGGGGAAGGCTACAATGAGCAGTTCTTC.